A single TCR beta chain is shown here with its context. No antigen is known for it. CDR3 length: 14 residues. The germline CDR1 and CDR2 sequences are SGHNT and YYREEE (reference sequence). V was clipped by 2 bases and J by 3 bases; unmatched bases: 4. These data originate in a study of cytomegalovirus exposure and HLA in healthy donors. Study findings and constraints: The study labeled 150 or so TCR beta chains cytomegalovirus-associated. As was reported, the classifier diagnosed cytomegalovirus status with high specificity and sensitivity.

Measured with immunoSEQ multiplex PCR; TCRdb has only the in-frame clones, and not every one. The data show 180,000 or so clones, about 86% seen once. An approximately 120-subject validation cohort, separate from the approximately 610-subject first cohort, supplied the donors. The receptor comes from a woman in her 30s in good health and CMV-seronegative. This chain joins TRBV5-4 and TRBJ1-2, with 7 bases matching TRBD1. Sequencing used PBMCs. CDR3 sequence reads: CASSFTGEDYGYTF. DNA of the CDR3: TGTGCCAGCAGCTTCACAGGGGAGGACTATGGCTACACCTTC.